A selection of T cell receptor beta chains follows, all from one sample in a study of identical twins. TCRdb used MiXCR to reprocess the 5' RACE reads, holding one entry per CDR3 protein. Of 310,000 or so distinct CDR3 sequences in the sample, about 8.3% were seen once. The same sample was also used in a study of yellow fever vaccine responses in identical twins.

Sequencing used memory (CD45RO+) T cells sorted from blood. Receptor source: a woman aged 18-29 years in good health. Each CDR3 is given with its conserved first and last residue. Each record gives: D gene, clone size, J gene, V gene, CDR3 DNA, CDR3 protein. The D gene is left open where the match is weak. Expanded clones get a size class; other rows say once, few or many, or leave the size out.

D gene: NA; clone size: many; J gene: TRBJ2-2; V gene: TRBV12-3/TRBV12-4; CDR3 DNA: TGTGCCAGCAGTTTTTCCAGCAGGGTTGGGGAGCTGTTTTTT; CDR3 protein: CASSFSSRVGELFF
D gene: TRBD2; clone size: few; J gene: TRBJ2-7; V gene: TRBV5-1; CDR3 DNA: TGCGCCAGCAGCTTGATGCCTAGCGGGAGCTACGAGCAGTACTTC; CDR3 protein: CASSLMPSGSYEQYF
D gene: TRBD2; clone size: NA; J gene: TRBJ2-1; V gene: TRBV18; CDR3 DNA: TGTGCCAGCTCACCACCCAGCGGGAGCCCCAATGAGCAGTTCTTC; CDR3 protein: CASSPPSGSPNEQFF
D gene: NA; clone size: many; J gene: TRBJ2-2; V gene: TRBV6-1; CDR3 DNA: TGTGCCAGCATAAGAACAGCCAACACCGGGGAGCTGTTTTTT; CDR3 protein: CASIRTANTGELFF
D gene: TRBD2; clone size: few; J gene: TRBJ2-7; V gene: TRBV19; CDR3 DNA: TGTGCCAGTACGGGGACTAGCGAGTACGAGCAGTACTTC; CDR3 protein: CASTGTSEYEQYF
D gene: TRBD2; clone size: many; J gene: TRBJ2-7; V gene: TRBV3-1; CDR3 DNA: TGTGCCAGCAGCATCGGGACTAGCGCGAACTACGAGCAGTACTTC; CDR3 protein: CASSIGTSANYEQYF
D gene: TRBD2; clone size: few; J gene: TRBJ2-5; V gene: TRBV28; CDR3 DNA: TGTGCCAGCAGCCCGTTGGGGACTAGCGTAAAAGAGACCCAGTACTTC; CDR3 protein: CASSPLGTSVKETQYF
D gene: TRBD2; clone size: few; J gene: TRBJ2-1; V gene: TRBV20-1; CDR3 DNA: TGCAGTGCTATGGGCGCCCTCGCGGGGGGCTACAATGAGCAGTTCTTC; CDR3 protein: CSAMGALAGGYNEQFF
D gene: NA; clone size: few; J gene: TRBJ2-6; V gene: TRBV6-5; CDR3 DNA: TGTGCCAGCAGTTACTCGATGAGGACCGCCTATGTTGGGGCCAACGTCCTGACTTTC; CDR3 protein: CASSYSMRTAYVGANVLTF
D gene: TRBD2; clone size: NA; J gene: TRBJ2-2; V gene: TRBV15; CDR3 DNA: TGTGCCACCAGCCTAGCGGGCCTCACCGGGGAGCTGTTTTTT; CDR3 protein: CATSLAGLTGELFF
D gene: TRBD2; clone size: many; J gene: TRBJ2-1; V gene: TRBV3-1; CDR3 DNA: TGTGCCAGCAGCCAACCACTAGCGGGAGCTTCCGATGAGCAGTTCTTC; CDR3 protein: CASSQPLAGASDEQFF
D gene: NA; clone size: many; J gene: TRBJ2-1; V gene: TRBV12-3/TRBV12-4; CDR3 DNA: TGTGCCAGCACCTTGTCCAATCCCACCAATGAGCAGTTCTTC; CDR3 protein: CASTLSNPTNEQFF
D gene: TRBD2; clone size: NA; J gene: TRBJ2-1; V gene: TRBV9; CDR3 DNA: TGTGCCAGCAGCAGAGCGGGAGGGCCGGGTGAGCAGTTCTTC; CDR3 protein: CASSRAGGPGEQFF
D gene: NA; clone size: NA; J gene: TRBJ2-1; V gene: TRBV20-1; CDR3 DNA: TGCAGTGCTAGCCAGAGAGGGGGACTCCTATCCTACAATGAGCAGTTCTTC; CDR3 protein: CSASQRGGLLSYNEQFF
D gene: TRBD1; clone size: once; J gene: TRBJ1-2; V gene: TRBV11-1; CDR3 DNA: TGTGCCAGCAGCTTATCACAGGGGGCTGACTACACCTTC; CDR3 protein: CASSLSQGADYTF
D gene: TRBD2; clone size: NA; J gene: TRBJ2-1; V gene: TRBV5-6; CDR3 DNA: TGTGCCAGCAGCCCCCTCCGGGAGGTGTCCTACAATGAGCAGTTCTTC; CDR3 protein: CASSPLREVSYNEQFF
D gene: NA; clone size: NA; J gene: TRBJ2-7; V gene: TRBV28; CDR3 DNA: TGTGCCAGAAACCCAGGAGGGGCCAGGTACGAGCAGTACTTC; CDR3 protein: CARNPGGARYEQYF
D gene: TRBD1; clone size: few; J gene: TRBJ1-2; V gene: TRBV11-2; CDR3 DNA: TGTGCCAGCAGCTTAGGGGACAGAATTACAAACTATGGCTACACCTTC; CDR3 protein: CASSLGDRITNYGYTF
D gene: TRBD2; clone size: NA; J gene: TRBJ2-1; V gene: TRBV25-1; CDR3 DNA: TGTGCCAGCAGTCCTAGCGGGAATATAGGTGAGCAGTTCTTC; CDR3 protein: CASSPSGNIGEQFF
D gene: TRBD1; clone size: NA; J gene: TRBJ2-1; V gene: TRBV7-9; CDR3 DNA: TGTGCCAGCAGCCGACCTACCGGACAGGGCCGGAATGAGCAGTTCTTC; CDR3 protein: CASSRPTGQGRNEQFF
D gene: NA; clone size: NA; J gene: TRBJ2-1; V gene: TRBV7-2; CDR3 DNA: TGTGCCAGCAGCTCCAGAGGGTGGAATGAGCAGTTCTTC; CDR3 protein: CASSSRGWNEQFF
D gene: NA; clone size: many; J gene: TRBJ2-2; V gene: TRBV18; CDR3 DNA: TGTGCCAGCTCACCAGCGCTAGCGAGATCCGGGGAGCTGTTTTTT; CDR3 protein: CASSPALARSGELFF
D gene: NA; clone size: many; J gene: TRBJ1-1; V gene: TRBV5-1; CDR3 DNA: TGCGCCAGCAGCTTGGCCAGTGGGACGAACACTGAAGCTTTCTTT; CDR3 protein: CASSLASGTNTEAFF
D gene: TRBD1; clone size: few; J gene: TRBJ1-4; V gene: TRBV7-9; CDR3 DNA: TGTGCCAGCAACCCAATCCCGGGACAGGGAAATGAAAAACTGTTTTTT; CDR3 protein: CASNPIPGQGNEKLFF
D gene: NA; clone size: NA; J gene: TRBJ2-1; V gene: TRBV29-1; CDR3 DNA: TGCAGCGGCAAACAGGGTGCAGTTATTGAGCAGTTCTTC; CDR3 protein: CSGKQGAVIEQFF
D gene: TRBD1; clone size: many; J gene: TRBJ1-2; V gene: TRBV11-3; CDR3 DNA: TGTGCCAGCAGCTCTCAGGGACAGGCAGCTGGGGGCCGATATGGCTACACCTTC; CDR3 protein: CASSSQGQAAGGRYGYTF
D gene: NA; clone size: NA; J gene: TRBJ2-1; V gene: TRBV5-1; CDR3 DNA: TGCGCCAGCAGCCCGTCTAGCGTTAACAATGAGCAGTTCTTC; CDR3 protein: CASSPSSVNNEQFF
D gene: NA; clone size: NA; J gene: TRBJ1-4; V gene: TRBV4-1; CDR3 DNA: TGCGCCAGCAGCCTCGAGGGGCGGTCGAATGAAAAACTGTTTTTT; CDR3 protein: CASSLEGRSNEKLFF
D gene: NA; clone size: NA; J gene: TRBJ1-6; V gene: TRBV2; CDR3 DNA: TGTGCCAGCACTGGGGGCGAGTTTTTGCCCCTCCACTTT; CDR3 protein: CASTGGEFLPLHF
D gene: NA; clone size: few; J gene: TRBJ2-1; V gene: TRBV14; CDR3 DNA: TGTGCCAGCAGCCAAAATGTGGGGAGCTCCTACAATGAGCAGTTCTTC; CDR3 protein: CASSQNVGSSYNEQFF
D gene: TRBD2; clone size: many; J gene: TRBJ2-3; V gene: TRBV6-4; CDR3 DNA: TGTGCCAGCAGTGGGGGACTAGCGGATTCAGATACGCAGTATTTT; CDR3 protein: CASSGGLADSDTQYF
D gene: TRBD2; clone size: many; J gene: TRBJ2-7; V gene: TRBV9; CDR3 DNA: TGTGCCAGCAGCGTAGAGGGACTAGCGGGAGGAGAGCAGTACTTC; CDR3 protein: CASSVEGLAGGEQYF
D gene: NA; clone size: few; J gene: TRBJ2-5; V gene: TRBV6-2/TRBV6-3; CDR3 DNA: TGTGCCAGCAGTTACTCGTATGCTCAAGAGACCCAGTACTTC; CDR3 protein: CASSYSYAQETQYF
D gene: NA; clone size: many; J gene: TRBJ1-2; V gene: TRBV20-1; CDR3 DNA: TGCAGTGCCTTACCTGGGTTCTATGGCTACACCTTC; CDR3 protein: CSALPGFYGYTF
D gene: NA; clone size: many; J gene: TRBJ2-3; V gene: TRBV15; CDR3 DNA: TGTGCCACCAGCAGAGATCGAAGCCGGGTGGGTACGCAGTATTTT; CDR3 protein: CATSRDRSRVGTQYF
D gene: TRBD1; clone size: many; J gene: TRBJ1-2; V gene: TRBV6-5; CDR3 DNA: TGTGCCAGCAGTTACGAAGGACAGGGGACCTATGGCTACACCTTC; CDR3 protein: CASSYEGQGTYGYTF
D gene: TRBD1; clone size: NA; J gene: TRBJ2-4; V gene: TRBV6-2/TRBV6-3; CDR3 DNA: TGTGCCAGCAGTCCCCCCGGGACAGGGGCCGAAAACATTCAGTACTTC; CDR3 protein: CASSPPGTGAENIQYF
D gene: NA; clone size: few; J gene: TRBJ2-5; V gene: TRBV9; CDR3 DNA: TGTGCCAGCAGCGTAGCTTCGAGGGGAATACAAGAGACCCAGTACTTC; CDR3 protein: CASSVASRGIQETQYF
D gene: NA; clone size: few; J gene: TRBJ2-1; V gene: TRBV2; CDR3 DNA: TGTGCCAGCAGGGACATCTACAATGAGCAGTTCTTC; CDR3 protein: CASRDIYNEQFF
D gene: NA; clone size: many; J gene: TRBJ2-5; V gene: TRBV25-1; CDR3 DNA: TGTGCCAGCAGTGACCGTGGGGTTGAGACCCAGTACTTC; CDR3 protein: CASSDRGVETQYF
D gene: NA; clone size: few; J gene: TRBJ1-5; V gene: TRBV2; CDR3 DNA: TGTGCCAGCAGTGAAGCGGCCCGCTATAATCAGCCCCAGCATTTT; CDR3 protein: CASSEAARYNQPQHF
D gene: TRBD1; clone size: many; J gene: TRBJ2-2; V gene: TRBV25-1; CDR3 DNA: TGTGCCAGCAGTGAACGGGACAGGAGTGGCGGGGAGCTGTTTTTT; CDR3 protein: CASSERDRSGGELFF
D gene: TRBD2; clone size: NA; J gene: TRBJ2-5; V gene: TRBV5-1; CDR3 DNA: TGCGCCAGCAGCGGTTCTAGCGGGAGGGCCGACGAGACCCAGTACTTC; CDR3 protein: CASSGSSGRADETQYF
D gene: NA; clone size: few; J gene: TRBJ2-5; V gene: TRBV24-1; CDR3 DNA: TGTGCCACCAGTGCAGGGGCAGTACAAGAGACCCAGTACTTC; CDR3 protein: CATSAGAVQETQYF
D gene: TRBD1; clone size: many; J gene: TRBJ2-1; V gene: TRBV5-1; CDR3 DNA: TGCGCCATCCCCGGGACAGGGTATGAGAGGGGCTCCTACAATGAGCAGTTCTTC; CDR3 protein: CAIPGTGYERGSYNEQFF
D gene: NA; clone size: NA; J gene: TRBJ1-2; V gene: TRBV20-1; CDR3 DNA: TGCAGTGCCACGACAACAGTATCCTATGGCTATACCTTC; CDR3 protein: CSATTTVSYGYTF
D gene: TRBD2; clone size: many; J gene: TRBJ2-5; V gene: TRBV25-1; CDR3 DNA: TGTGCCAGCAGTGATGGGAGTACGGGGGGGGCGATAGGAGAGACCCAGTACTTC; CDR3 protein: CASSDGSTGGAIGETQYF
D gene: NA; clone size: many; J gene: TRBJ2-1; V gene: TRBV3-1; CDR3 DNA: TGTGCCAGCAGCCAAGGAAGGGGGGGCTCCTACAATGAGCAGTTCTTC; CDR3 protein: CASSQGRGGSYNEQFF
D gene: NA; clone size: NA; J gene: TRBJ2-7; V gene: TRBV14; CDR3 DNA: TGTGCCAGCAGCCAAGATGGGGCGGGGACCTCCTACGAGCAGTACTTC; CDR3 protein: CASSQDGAGTSYEQYF
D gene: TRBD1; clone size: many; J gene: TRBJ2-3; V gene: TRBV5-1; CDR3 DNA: TGCGCCAGCAGCACGGGACAGTTTTTCACGGGTACGCAGTATTTT; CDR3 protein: CASSTGQFFTGTQYF
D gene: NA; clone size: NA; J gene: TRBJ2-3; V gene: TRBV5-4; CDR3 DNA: TGTGCCAGCAGCTTGGCGGGGACGTCGTTAGGCCCAGATACGCAGTATTTT; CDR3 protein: CASSLAGTSLGPDTQYF
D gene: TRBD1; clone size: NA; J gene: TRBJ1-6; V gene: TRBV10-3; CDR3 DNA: TGTGCCATCACCTCGGACAGGGCATCACCCCTCCACTTT; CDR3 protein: CAITSDRASPLHF
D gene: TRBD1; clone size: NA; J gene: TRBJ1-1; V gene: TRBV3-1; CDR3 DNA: TGTGCCACCTCCAAGCAGGGGACAGGGTTTATGAACACTGAAGCTTTCTTT; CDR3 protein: CATSKQGTGFMNTEAFF
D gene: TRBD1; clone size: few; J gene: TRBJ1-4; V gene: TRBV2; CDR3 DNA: TGTGCCAGCAGGCCCGACAGGGGCGGTGAAAAACTGTTTTTT; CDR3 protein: CASRPDRGGEKLFF